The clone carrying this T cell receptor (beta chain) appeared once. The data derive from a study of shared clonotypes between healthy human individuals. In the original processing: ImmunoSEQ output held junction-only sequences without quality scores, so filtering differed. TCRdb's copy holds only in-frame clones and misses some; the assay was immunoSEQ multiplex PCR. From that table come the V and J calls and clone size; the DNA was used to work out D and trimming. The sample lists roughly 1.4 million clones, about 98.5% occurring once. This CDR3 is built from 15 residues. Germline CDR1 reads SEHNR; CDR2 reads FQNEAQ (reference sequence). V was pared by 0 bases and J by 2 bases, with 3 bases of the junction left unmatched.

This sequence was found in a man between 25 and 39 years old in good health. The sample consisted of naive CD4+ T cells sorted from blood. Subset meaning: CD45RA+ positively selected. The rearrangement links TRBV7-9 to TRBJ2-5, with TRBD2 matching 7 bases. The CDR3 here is CASSLASGGQETQYF. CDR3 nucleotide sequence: TGTGCCAGCAGCTTAGCCTCCGGGGGGCAAGAGACCCAGTACTTC.